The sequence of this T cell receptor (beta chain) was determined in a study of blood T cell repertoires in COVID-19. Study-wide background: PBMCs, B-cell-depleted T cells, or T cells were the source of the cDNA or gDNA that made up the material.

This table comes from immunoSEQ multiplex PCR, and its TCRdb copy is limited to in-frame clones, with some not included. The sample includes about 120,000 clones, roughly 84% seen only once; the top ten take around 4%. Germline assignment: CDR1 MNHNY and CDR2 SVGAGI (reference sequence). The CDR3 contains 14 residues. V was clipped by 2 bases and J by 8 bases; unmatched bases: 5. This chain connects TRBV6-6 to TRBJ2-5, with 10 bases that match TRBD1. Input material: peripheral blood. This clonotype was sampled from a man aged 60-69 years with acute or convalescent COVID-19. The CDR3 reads CASSYPWDRGTQYF. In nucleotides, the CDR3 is TGTGCCAGCAGTTACCCCTGGGACAGGGGAACCCAGTACTTC.